Listed here are 18 T cell receptor beta chains from one sample, sequenced in a study of blood T cell repertoires in COVID-19. The method was immunoSEQ multiplex PCR; TCRdb's version includes in-frame clones alone and lacks a portion of them. This sample has over 200,000 clones, with 87% found just once. The sample was PBMCs or T cells enriched from blood (not recorded which). The receptors originated from a man aged 25-45 years who had recovered from COVID-19.

V and J are TRBV3-1 (or the pseudogene TRBV3-2) and TRBJ1-5, with a possible D match to TRBD1 (5 bases). V was shortened by 4 bases and J by 4 bases, with 8 bases between the two germline ends. The germline gives CDR1 LGHDT, CDR2 YNNKEL (reference sequence). The CDR3 consists of 13 residues. CDR3 sequence: CASSPRGNQPQHF. DNA of the CDR3: TGTGCCAGCAGCCCCCGGGGGAATCAGCCCCAGCATTTT.

The chain has TRBV3-1 (or the pseudogene TRBV3-2) and TRBJ2-7; D perhaps matches TRBD2 (6 bases). Germline assignment: CDR1 LGHDT and CDR2 YNNKEL (reference sequence). The CDR3 totals 13 residues. Between the trimmed V and J ends, which lost 4 bases and 2 bases, there was a span of 9 bases. CDR3 in amino acids: CASSPGGAYEQYF. CDR3 DNA: TGTGCCAGCAGCCCCGGGGGAGCCTACGAGCAGTACTTC.

This sequence joins TRBV6-5 and TRBJ2-7, with D unresolved. The CDR3 has 15 amino acids. The V gene's germline CDR1 is MNHEY and CDR2 SVGAGI. Deletions cut 6 bases from V and 0 bases from J, with 15 bases between. The CDR3 reads CASSQARKSSYEQYF. CDR3 nucleotide sequence: TGTGCCAGCAGCCAAGCGCGTAAAAGCTCCTACGAGCAGTACTTC.

The chain is built from TRBV28 and TRBJ2-3; D perhaps matches TRBD2 (5 bases). Per the germline V gene, CDR1 is MDHEN and CDR2 is SYDVKM. The V gene lost 8 bases and the J gene lost 8 bases, with 11 bases spanning the gap. The CDR3 consists of 11 residues. CDR3: CASVVGGTQYF. CDR3 nucleotide sequence: TGTGCCAGCGTCGTAGGAGGTACGCAGTATTTT.

The chain carries TRBV4-2 and TRBJ2-5, with D possibly matching TRBD2 (6 bases). V was pared by 0 bases and J by 4 bases, with 15 bases between. Germline-derived CDR1 and CDR2 are LGHNA and YNFKEQ. The CDR3 length is 16 residues. CDR3 bases: TGTGCCAGCAGCCAAGAGGTGGCGGGGTCTCGAGAGACCCAGTACTTC. Amino acid sequence: CASSQEVAGSRETQYF.

The V call is TRBV5-4, the J call TRBJ1-6; D uncertain. The CDR3 loop spans 17 amino acids. Per the germline V gene, CDR1 is SGHNT and CDR2 is YYREEE (reference sequence). V was trimmed by 0 bases and J by 6 bases, leaving 16 bases between them. CDR3 sequence (DNA): TGTGCCAGCAGCTTGGGCGGCACTCTCCTGGGTAATTCACCCCTCCACTTT. Translating gives CASSLGGTLLGNSPLHF.

The chain couples TRBV27 to TRBJ2-7; TRBD1 matches at 7 bases. This CDR3 comprises 14 residues. CDR1 and CDR2 from the germline V gene are MNHEY and SMNVEV (reference sequence). Losses at the gene ends were 6 bases for V and 4 bases for J; bases not matched to a gene: 9. The CDR3 nucleotides read TGTGCCAGCAGATACAGGGGATCGACGTACGAGCAGTACTTC. The encoded protein is CASRYRGSTYEQYF.

DNA of the CDR3: TGCGCCAGCAGCTACACTACCAGCTCCTACAATGAGCAGTTCTTC. Amino acids: CASSYTTSSYNEQFF. The V and J genes are TRBV10-1 and TRBJ2-1; D is unclear. The germline V gene has CDR1 WNHNN and CDR2 SYGVQD (reference sequence). V was shortened by 6 bases and J by 0 bases, with 12 bases between the two germline ends. The CDR3 consists of 15 residues.

The CDR3 region is CASSQGDSTEAFF. The DNA for the CDR3 is TGTGCCAGCAGCCAAGGAGACAGCACTGAAGCTTTCTTT. This rearrangement joins TRBV4-2 to TRBJ1-1; tentative D call: TRBD1 (5 bases). From germline, CDR1 is LGHNA and CDR2 YNFKEQ. V lost 1 base, J lost 4 bases, and 7 bases lay in between. The CDR3 has 13 amino acids.

The rearrangement uses TRBV5-6 and TRBJ1-5; TRBD1 matches 8 bases. CDR1 and CDR2 from the germline V gene are SGHDT and YYEEEE. The CDR3 has 17 amino acids. After removal of 1 base from V and 4 bases from J, the junction contained 10 bases not matched to a gene. CDR3 DNA sequence: TGTGCCAGCAGCTTGTTCGGCAGGGGGCTCGAAAATCAGCCCCAGCATTTT. Its translation: CASSLFGRGLENQPQHF.

J is TRBJ2-7 and V is TRBV27; 10 bases line up with TRBD1. This CDR3 spans 15 amino acids. V was pared by 6 bases and J by 1 base, with 6 bases of the junction left unmatched. CDR1 is MNHEY, CDR2 SMNVEV, per germline (reference sequence). Written as DNA, the CDR3 is TGTGCCAGCAGACTCCGACAGGGGGCATCCTACGAGCAGTACTTC. This translates into CASRLRQGASYEQYF.

This clone was counted a single time. The chain joins TRBV18 to TRBJ1-5, with unresolved D. V was cut by 2 bases and J by 8 bases, with 13 bases left in between. Germline-derived CDR1 and CDR2 are KGHSH and LQKENI. The CDR3 is 14 amino acids. The CDR3 DNA follows: TGTGCCAGCTCACCAAATAGACAATCAGAGCCCCAGCATTTT. It yields the protein CASSPNRQSEPQHF.

In nucleotides, the CDR3 is TGTGCCAGCAGTTTCGGACAGGGACGAGGCTACACCTTC. Translation: CASSFGQGRGYTF. This sequence joins TRBV7-2 and TRBJ1-2; TRBD1 agrees at 8 bases. V dropped 6 bases and J dropped 8; count of bases not matched to a gene: 8. Germline CDR1 is SGHTA and CDR2 is FQGNSA. The CDR3 runs to 13 residues.

This clone has only one observation. This chain links TRBV2 with TRBJ1-2, with D perhaps matching TRBD1 (5 bases). V was pared by 6 bases and J by 6 bases, with 17 bases between. Germline V lookup: CDR1 SNHLY, CDR2 FYNNEI. The CDR3 covers 14 residues. CDR3 sequence: CASSATTGTDGYTF. CDR3 nucleotides: TGTGCCAGCAGCGCTACTACAGGAACAGATGGCTACACCTTC. The whole variable domain, remainder taken from reference TRBV2 and TRBJ1-2, is EPEVTQTPSHQVTQMGQEVILRCVPISNHLYFYWYRQILGQKVEFLVSFYNNEISEKSEIFDDQFSVERPDGSNFTLKIRSTKLEDSAMYFCASSATTGTDGYTFGSGTRLTVV.

This clone was counted between two and nine times. The V and J genes are TRBV7-9 and TRBJ1-2; D gene uncertain. CDR3 size: 13 residues. V lost 2 bases, J lost 4 bases, and 8 bases lay in between. Germline-derived CDR1 and CDR2 are SEHNR and FQNEAQ (reference sequence). DNA for the CDR3: TGTGCCAGCAGCTTACCCCTCAGCTATGGCTACACCTTC. This translates into CASSLPLSYGYTF.

The chain is built from TRBV5-1 and TRBJ1-1, with TRBD1 matching 9 bases. The CDR3 contains 16 residues. V dropped 3 bases and J dropped 1; count of bases not matched to a gene: 7. CDR1 is SGHRS, CDR2 YFSETQ, per germline. The CDR3 DNA reads TGCGCCAGCAGCTCCGTCCCGGGACAGGGGAACACTGAAGCTTTCTTT. Amino acid sequence: CASSSVPGQGNTEAFF.

The rearrangement uses TRBV2 and TRBJ2-4, with unresolved D. This CDR3 contains 16 residues. Germline V gene data show CDR1 as SNHLY and CDR2 as FYNNEI. Trimming removed 7 bases at V and 0 bases at J, with 16 bases between. CDR3 protein: CASTGAVRLAKNIQYF. For the CDR3, the DNA is TGTGCCAGCACGGGTGCAGTCAGACTAGCCAAAAACATTCAGTACTTC.

CDR3 region: CASSLASSTEAFF. The CDR3 coding sequence is TGTGCCAGCAGCTTAGCATCGAGCACTGAAGCTTTCTTT. The V gene is TRBV7-2, the J gene TRBJ1-1; unclear D gene. CDR3 length: 13 residues. V was trimmed by 0 bases and J by 4 bases, leaving 6 bases between them. CDR1 is SGHTA, CDR2 FQGNSA, per germline.